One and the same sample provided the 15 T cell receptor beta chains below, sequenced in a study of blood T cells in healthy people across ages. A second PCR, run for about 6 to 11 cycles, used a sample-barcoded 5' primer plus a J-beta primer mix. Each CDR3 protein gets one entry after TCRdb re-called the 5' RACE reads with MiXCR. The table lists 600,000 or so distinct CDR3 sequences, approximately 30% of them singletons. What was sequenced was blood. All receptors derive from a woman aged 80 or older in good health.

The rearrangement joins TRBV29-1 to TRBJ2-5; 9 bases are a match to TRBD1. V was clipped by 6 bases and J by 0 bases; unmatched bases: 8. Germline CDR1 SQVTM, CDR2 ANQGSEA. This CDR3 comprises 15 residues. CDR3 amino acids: CSVVPTGGYQETQYF. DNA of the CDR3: TGCAGCGTGGTACCGACAGGGGGATACCAAGAGACCCAGTACTTC.

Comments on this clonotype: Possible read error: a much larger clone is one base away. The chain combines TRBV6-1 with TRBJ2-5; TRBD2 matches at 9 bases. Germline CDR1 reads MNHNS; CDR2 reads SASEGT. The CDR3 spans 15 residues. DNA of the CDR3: TGTGCCAGCAGTGTAGCGGGGGCTATCCAAGAGGCCCAGTACTTC. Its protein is CASSVAGAIQEAQYF.

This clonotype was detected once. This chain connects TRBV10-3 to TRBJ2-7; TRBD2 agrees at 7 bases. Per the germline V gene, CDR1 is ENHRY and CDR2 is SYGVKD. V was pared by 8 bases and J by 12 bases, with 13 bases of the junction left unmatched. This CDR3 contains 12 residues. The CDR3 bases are TGTGCCATCGCGGGGGTGGGTGGGACCCGGTACTTC. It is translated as CAIAGVGGTRYF.

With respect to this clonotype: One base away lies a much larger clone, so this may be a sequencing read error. The CDR3 loop is CSVRRELAGGRFF. CDR3 in DNA: TGCAGTGTTCGGCGAGAACTAGCCGGGGGGCGGTTCTTC. The chain couples TRBV20-1 to TRBJ2-1; a weak D match, TRBD2 (7 bases). The ends were cut back, 7 bases at V and 15 bases at J, with 25 bases in the middle. The CDR3 runs to 13 residues. CDR1 DFQATT and CDR2 SNEGSKA come from the germline V gene (reference sequence).

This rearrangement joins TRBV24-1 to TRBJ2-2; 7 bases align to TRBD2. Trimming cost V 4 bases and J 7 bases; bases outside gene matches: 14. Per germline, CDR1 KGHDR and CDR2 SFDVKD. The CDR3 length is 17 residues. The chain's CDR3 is CATSDPGGGLRIGELFF. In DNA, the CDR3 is TGTGCCACCAGTGACCCTGGGGGGGGACTGAGGATCGGGGAGCTGTTTTTT.

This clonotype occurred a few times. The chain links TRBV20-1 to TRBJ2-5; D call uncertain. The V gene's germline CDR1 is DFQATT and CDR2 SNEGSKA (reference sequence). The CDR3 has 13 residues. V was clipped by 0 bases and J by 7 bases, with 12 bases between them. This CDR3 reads CSARDPLAGTQYF. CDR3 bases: TGCAGTGCTAGAGATCCACTGGCCGGGACCCAGTACTTC.

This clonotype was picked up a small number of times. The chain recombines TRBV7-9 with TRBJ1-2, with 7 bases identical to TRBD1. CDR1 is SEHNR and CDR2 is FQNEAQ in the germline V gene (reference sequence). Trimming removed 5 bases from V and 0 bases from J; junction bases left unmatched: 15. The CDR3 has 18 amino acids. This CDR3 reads CASSQTKGAGGANYGYTF. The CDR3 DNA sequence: TGTGCCAGCAGCCAGACCAAAGGAGCAGGGGGAGCTAACTATGGCTACACCTTC.

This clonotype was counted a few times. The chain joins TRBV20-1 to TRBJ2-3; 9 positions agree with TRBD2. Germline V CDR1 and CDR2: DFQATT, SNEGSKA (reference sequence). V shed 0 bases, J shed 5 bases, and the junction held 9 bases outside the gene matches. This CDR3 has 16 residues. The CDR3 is CSARDLGRGGRDTQYF. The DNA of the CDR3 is TGCAGTGCTAGAGATCTAGGGCGGGGGGGCAGAGATACGCAGTATTTT.

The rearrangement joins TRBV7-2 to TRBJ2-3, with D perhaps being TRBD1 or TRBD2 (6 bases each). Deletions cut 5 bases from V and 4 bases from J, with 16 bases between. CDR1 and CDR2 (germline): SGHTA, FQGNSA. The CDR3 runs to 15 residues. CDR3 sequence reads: CASSLQGGQADTQYF. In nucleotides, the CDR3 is TGTGCCAGCAGCCTTCAAGGGGGGCAGGCAGATACGCAGTATTTT.

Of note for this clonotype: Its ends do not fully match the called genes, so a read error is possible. The CDR3 nucleotides are TGTGCCAGCAGTCGACCCGGGACGAGCGCAGATGCGCAGTATTTC. This encodes CASSRPGTSADAQYF. The chain carries TRBV12-3 or TRBV12-4 and TRBJ2-3; D tentatively reads TRBD1 or TRBD2 (5 bases each). This CDR3 comprises 15 residues.

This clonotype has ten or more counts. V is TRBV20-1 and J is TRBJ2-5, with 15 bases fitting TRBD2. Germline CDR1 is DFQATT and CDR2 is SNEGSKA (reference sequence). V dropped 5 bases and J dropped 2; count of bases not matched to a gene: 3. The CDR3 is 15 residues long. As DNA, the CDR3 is TGCAGTGCTGGGACTAGCGGGGGGTTACAAGAGACCCAGTACTTC. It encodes CSAGTSGGLQETQYF.

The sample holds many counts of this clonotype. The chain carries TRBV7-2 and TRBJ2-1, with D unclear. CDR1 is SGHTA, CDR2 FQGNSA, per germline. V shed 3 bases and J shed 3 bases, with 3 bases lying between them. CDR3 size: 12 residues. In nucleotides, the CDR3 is TGTGCCAGCAGCTTCGACTACAATGAGCAGTTCTTC. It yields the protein CASSFDYNEQFF.

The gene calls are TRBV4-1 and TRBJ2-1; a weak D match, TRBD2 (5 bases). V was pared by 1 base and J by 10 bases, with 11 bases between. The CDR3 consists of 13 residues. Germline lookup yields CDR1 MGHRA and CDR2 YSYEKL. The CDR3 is CASSQGASYEQFF. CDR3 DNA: TGCGCCAGCAGCCAAGGGGCTAGCTACGAGCAGTTCTTC.

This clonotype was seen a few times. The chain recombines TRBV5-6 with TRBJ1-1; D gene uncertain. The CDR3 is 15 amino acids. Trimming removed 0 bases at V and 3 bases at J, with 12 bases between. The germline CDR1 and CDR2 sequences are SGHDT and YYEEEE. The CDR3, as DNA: TGTGCCAGCAGCTTGGGCCCGGATACGTACACTGAAGCTTTCTTT. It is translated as CASSLGPDTYTEAFF.

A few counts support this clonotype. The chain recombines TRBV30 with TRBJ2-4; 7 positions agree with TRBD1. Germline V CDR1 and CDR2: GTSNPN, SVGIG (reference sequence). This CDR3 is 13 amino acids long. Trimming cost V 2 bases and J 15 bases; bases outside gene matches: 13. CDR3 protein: CAWSLPGQAHPYF. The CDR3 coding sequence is TGTGCCTGGAGTCTACCTGGACAGGCCCATCCGTACTTC.